The 15 T cell receptor beta chains given below trace back to one sample, sequenced in a study of cytomegalovirus exposure and HLA in healthy donors. Some clones are missing from TCRdb's copy, which holds only in-frame ones; the method was immunoSEQ multiplex PCR. The table shows more than 130,000 clones, with about 91% occurring only once. Sequenced: PBMCs. Every receptor here comes from a woman in her late teens or twenties in good health and CMV-seropositive.

The V call is TRBV28, the J call TRBJ1-1, with TRBD1 as a possible D gene (6 bases). Between the trimmed V and J ends, which lost 5 bases and 1 base, there was a span of 23 bases. The germline V gene encodes CDR1 MDHEN and CDR2 SYDVKM. The CDR3 length is 18 residues. The CDR3 nucleotides read TGTGCCAGCAGTCTAACTTTCAGAAGGGGGAATCGGAACACTGAAGCTTTCTTT. This translates into CASSLTFRRGNRNTEAFF.

V gene TRBV9 combines with J gene TRBJ2-2, with D perhaps TRBD2 (5 bases). CDR1 and CDR2 from the germline V gene are SGDLS and YYNGEE. Trimming took 7 bases from V and 7 from J, leaving 14 bases between them. The length of the CDR3 is 13 residues. CDR3 nucleotides: TGTGCCAGCGCAGGACTGGGTGGCGGGGAGCTGTTTTTT. Protein product: CASAGLGGGELFF.

This rearrangement joins TRBV4-1 to TRBJ1-6; D is perhaps TRBD1 (6 bases). The V and J ends lost 0 bases and 9 bases respectively, with 15 bases between them. CDR1 is MGHRA, CDR2 YSYEKL, per germline. The CDR3 is made up of 16 amino acids. CDR3 in DNA: TGCGCCAGCAGCCAAGAGGGCGGGGGCAATAGTTCACCCCTCCACTTT. This encodes CASSQEGGGNSSPLHF.

The gene calls are TRBV15 and TRBJ1-1, with D possibly being TRBD1 (5 bases). CDR3 length: 13 residues. Germline V gene data show CDR1 as LNHNV and CDR2 as YYDKDF (reference sequence). V dropped 4 bases and J dropped 2 bases, with 8 bases sitting between them. In DNA form, the CDR3 reads TGTGCCACCAGCACAGACAGAAACACTGAAGCTTTCTTT. As protein: CATSTDRNTEAFF. The full variable domain, its missing parts supplied by reference TRBV15 and TRBJ1-1, is DAMVIQNPRYQVTQFGKPVTLSCSQTLNHNVMYWYQQKSSQAPKLLFHYYDKDFNNEADTPDNFQSRRPNTSFCFLDIRSPGLGDTAMYLCATSTDRNTEAFFGQGTRLTVV.

V usage is TRBV9 and J usage is TRBJ1-1; D gene uncertain. CDR1 and CDR2 from the germline V gene are SGDLS and YYNGEE. V gave up 3 bases and J gave up 0 bases, with 12 bases separating them. The length of the CDR3 is 15 residues. The CDR3 reads CASSADGRLNTEAFF. Written as DNA, the CDR3 is TGTGCCAGCAGCGCGGATGGCAGGTTGAACACTGAAGCTTTCTTT. The variable domain in full, completed from reference TRBV9 and TRBJ1-1, reads DSGVTQTPKHLITATGQRVTLRCSPRSGDLSVYWYQQSLDQGLQFLIQYYNGEERAKGNILERFSAQQFPDLHSELNLSSLELGDSALYFCASSADGRLNTEAFFGQGTRLTVV.

This chain joins TRBV5-1 and TRBJ2-1; 9 nucleotides line up with TRBD2. The germline gives CDR1 SGHRS, CDR2 YFSETQ. This CDR3 contains 15 residues. The trim removed 4 bases at V and 9 bases at J, leaving 11 bases unmatched. Here the CDR3 DNA reads TGCGCCAGCAGCCCAAATAGCGGGAGTCTTTCTGAGCAGTTCTTC. Protein sequence: CASSPNSGSLSEQFF.

This chain uses TRBV5-1 with TRBJ2-1; TRBD2 agrees at 9 bases. The CDR3 is made up of 16 amino acids. V lost 0 bases and J lost 10; bases outside the gene matches: 11. CDR1 and CDR2 (germline): SGHRS, YFSETQ. CDR3 DNA sequence: TGCGCCAGCAGCTTGGCCGAGCGGGGGGCCACTGACGAGCAGTTCTTC. Amino acid sequence: CASSLAERGATDEQFF.

This sequence joins TRBV29-1 and TRBJ2-7; 9 bases map to TRBD1. The germline CDR1 and CDR2 sequences are SQVTM and ANQGSEA. The CDR3 runs to 20 residues. The V segment lost 4 bases and the J segment 0 bases; nucleotides outside the gene matches: 22. The CDR3 here is CSVVGRLGTGIQKSSYEQYF. The CDR3 bases are TGCAGCGTTGTAGGTCGTCTTGGGACAGGGATTCAAAAGAGCTCCTACGAGCAGTACTTC.

The chain has TRBV5-5 and TRBJ2-1; D might be TRBD2 (7 bases). V was shortened by 1 base and J by 4 bases, with 12 bases between the two germline ends. The CDR3 loop spans 15 amino acids. The germline CDR1 and CDR2 sequences are SGHKS and YYEKEE (reference sequence). CDR3 DNA sequence: TGTGCCAGCAGCTTGTGGGGGGGCGAGTACAATGAGCAGTTCTTC. Its protein is CASSLWGGEYNEQFF.

The chain is built from TRBV27 and TRBJ1-2; 7 bases fit TRBD1. The V gene's germline CDR1 is MNHEY and CDR2 SMNVEV (reference sequence). The CDR3 length is 13 residues. J lost 0 bases, V lost 6 bases, and 1 base had no gene match. In nucleotides, the CDR3 is TGTGCCAGCAGAGACAGGGCTAACTATGGCTACACCTTC. It yields the protein CASRDRANYGYTF.

The rearrangement joins TRBV6-1 to TRBJ1-6; 7 nucleotides match TRBD1. Germline lookup yields CDR1 MNHNS and CDR2 SASEGT. Trimming took 4 bases from V and 6 from J; bases not matched to a gene: 12. CDR3 length: 17 residues. This chain's CDR3 is CASSVAPPRGINSPLHF. For the CDR3, the DNA is TGTGCCAGCAGTGTGGCCCCTCCCAGGGGGATTAATTCACCCCTCCACTTT.

The chain combines TRBV9 with TRBJ1-1, with 7 positions matching TRBD1. V shed 3 bases, J shed 5 bases, and the junction held 7 bases outside the gene matches. CDR1 SGDLS and CDR2 YYNGEE come from the germline V gene. This CDR3 is 14 amino acids long. DNA for the CDR3: TGTGCCAGCAGCGGGGCAGGGGGTCGGACTGAAGCTTTCTTT. This codes for CASSGAGGRTEAFF.

As DNA, the CDR3 is TGTGCCAGCAGCCAATCCGGGACAGGGAGGGATACGCAGTATTTT. Translating it yields CASSQSGTGRDTQYF. J is TRBJ2-3 and V is TRBV7-2, with 9 bases aligning to TRBD1. Germline CDR1 reads SGHTA; CDR2 reads FQGNSA. The CDR3 is 15 amino acids. With 5 bases clipped from V and 6 bases from J, the junction kept 9 bases outside the gene matches.

The chain is built from TRBV13 and TRBJ2-1; 12 bases align to TRBD1. There are 14 residues in the CDR3. Losses at the gene ends were 4 bases for V and 15 bases for J; bases not matched to a gene: 10. CDR1 and CDR2 (germline): PRHDT, FYEKMQ (reference sequence). CDR3: CASSWDRGRHLGFF. The CDR3 coding sequence is TGTGCCAGCAGCTGGGACAGGGGGCGACATCTGGGGTTCTTC.

The V call is TRBV2, the J call TRBJ2-5, with TRBD2 as a possible D gene (6 bases). Germline values: CDR1 SNHLY, CDR2 FYNNEI. The CDR3 contains 12 residues. Trimming left V 4 bases short and J 13 bases short, with 16 bases between. The CDR3 reads CASSARDFLSYF. Here the CDR3 DNA reads TGTGCCAGCAGTGCCCGGGACTTCCTTTCGTACTTC.